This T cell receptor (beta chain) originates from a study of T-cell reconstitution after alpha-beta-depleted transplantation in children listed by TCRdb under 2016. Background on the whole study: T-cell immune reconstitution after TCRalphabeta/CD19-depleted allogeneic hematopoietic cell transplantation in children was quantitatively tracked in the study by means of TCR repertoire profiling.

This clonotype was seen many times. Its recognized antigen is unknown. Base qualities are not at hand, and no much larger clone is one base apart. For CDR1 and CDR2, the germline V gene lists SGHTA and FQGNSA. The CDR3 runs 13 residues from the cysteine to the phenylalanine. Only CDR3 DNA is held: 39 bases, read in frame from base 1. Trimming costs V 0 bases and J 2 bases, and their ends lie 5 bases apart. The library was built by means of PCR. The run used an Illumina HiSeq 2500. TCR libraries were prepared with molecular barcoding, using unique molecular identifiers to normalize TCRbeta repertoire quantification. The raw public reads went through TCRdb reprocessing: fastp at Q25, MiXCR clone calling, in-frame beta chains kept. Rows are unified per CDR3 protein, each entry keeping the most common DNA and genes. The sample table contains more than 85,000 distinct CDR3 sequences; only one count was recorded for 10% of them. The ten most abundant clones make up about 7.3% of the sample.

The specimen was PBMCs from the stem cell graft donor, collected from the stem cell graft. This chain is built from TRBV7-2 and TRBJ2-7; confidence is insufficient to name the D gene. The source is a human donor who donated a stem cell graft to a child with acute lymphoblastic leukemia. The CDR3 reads CASSLATTYEQYF. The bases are TGTGCCAGCAGCTTAGCGACAACCTACGAGCAGTACTTC.